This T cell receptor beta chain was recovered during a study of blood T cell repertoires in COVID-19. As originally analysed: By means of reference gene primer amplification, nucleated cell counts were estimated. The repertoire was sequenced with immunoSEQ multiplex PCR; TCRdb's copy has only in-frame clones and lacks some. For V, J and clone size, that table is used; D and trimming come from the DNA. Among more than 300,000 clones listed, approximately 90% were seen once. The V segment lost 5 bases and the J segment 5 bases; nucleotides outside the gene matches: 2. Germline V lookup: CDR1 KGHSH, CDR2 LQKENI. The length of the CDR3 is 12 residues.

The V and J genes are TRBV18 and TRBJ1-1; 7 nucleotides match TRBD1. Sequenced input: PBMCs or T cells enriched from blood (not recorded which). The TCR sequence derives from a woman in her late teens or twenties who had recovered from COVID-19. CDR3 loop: CASSATGTEAFF. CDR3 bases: TGTGCCAGCTCAGCGACAGGGACTGAAGCTTTCTTT.